Each of the 16 T cell receptor beta chains below was sequenced from the same sample in a study of regulatory T cells in long-lasting Graves disease. As to time point: newly diagnosed GD, antithyroid drugs for less than 3 months. RNA from PBMCs was the source of the TCR library. Relying on iRepertoire HTBI primers and Arm-PCR of CDR3 regions, the team built TCR beta libraries. TCRdb re-called the multiplex PCR reads with MiXCR, one entry per CDR3 protein. Of roughly 420,000 distinct CDR3 sequences in the sample, about 15% were seen once. This sample was shared with a second study, whose subject was T cells in Graves' hyperthyroidism and ophthalmopathy.

The material was peripheral blood mononuclear cells (PBMCs), obtained at new diagnosis, from a patient treated with antithyroid drugs. Receptors were obtained from a woman aged 45-65 years with Graves disease.

V and J are TRBV7-6 and TRBJ1-1; 8 positions match TRBD1. CDR3 length: 15 residues. Trimming removed 1 base from V and 1 base from J; junction bases left unmatched: 2. Germline assignment: CDR1 SGHVS and CDR2 FNYEAQ. This CDR3 reads CASSLEQGGNTEAFF. CDR3 DNA sequence: TGTGCCAGCAGCTTAGAACAGGGGGGGAACACTGAAGCTTTCTTT.

In this sample, this clonotype turned up many times. V usage is TRBV9 and J usage is TRBJ1-1; D may be TRBD1 (5 bases). CDR1 is SGDLS, CDR2 YYNGEE, per germline. V was trimmed by 4 bases and J by 7 bases, leaving 17 bases between them. This CDR3 has 14 amino acids. The CDR3 coding sequence is TGTGCCAGCAGCCCCCGGGACGGGCTCTATGAAGCTTTCTTT. Protein: CASSPRDGLYEAFF.

This clonotype was picked up many times. The rearrangement joins TRBV2 to TRBJ1-5; D unresolved. CDR3 size: 15 residues. Trimming removed 4 bases at V and 1 base at J, with 11 bases between. Germline CDR1 and CDR2: SNHLY and FYNNEI. The CDR3: CASSVNRASNQPQHF. In nucleotides, the CDR3 is TGTGCCAGCAGTGTTAACCGAGCGAGCAATCAGCCCCAGCATTTT.

The CDR3: CASNREGRMGTQYF. CDR3 nucleotide sequence: TGTGCCAGCAACAGGGAGGGTAGGATGGGGACCCAGTACTTC. This sequence joins TRBV6-1 and TRBJ2-5; a possible D gene is TRBD2 (7 bases). Germline CDR1 MNHNS, CDR2 SASEGT. Trimming shortened V by 7 bases and J by 7 bases, and 19 bases separated the two germline ends. There are 14 residues in the CDR3.

Ten or more counts support this clonotype. The chain joins TRBV7-8 to TRBJ1-1; weak D call: TRBD1 (5 bases). CDR3 length: 16 amino acids. Trimming stripped 2 bases from V and 3 bases from J, with 16 bases between. Germline V gene sequence: CDR1 SGHVS, CDR2 FQNEAQ. The CDR3 DNA sequence: TGTGCCAGCAGCTTAAGATCAGGGACGTTGGACACTGAAGCTTTCTTT. Amino acid sequence: CASSLRSGTLDTEAFF. Variable domain in full (rest from reference TRBV7-8 and TRBJ1-1): GAGVSQSPRYKVAKRGQDVALRCDPISGHVSLFWYQQALGQGPEFLTYFQNEAQLDKSGLPSDRFFAERPEGSVSTLKIQRTQQEDSAVYLCASSLRSGTLDTEAFFGQGTRLTVV.

This clonotype was observed a few times. This may be a read error, as it is one base from a much larger clone. The chain uses TRBV5-5 and TRBJ2-4; tentative D call: TRBD2 (5 bases). V lost 2 bases to trimming and J lost 0 bases, with 9 bases between them. The CDR3 covers 15 residues. CDR1 is SGHKS, CDR2 YYEKEE, per germline (reference sequence). CDR3 residues: CASSLRAGAKNIQYF. CDR3 in DNA: TGTGCCAGCAGCTTAAGGGCGGGAGCCAAAAACATTCAGTACTTC.

The J gene is TRBJ1-2, the V gene TRBV9; 8 nucleotides line up with TRBD1. This CDR3 has 17 amino acids. Trimming at V came to 2 bases and at J to 7 bases, leaving 16 bases not matched to a gene. Germline V gene sequence: CDR1 SGDLS, CDR2 YYNGEE. The CDR3 DNA is TGTGCCAGCAGCGTCGAGGGATCTACAGGGGGTAACGGTGGCTACACCTTC. It specifies CASSVEGSTGGNGGYTF. Supplemented by reference TRBV9 and TRBJ1-2, the full variable domain reads DSGVTQTPKHLITATGQRVTLRCSPRSGDLSVYWYQQSLDQGLQFLIQYYNGEERAKGNILERFSAQQFPDLHSELNLSSLELGDSALYFCASSVEGSTGGNGGYTFGSGTRLTVV.

This rearrangement joins TRBV5-1 to TRBJ2-1; TRBD1 might be the D (5 bases). V shed 6 bases and J shed 3 bases, with 16 bases lying between them. Germline V gene sequence: CDR1 SGHRS, CDR2 YFSETQ. This CDR3 has 15 amino acids. The CDR3 sequence is CASNPRSDNYNEQFF. The CDR3 DNA follows: TGCGCCAGCAATCCCCGCTCGGACAACTACAATGAGCAGTTCTTC. The full variable domain, its missing parts supplied by reference TRBV5-1 and TRBJ2-1, is KAGVTQTPRYLIKTRGQQVTLSCSPISGHRSVSWYQQTPGQGLQFLFEYFSETQRNKGNFPGRFSGRQFSNSRSEMNVSTLELGDSALYLCASNPRSDNYNEQFFGPGTRLTVL.

The sample holds many counts of this clonotype. V and J are TRBV7-2 and TRBJ2-3, with D tentatively TRBD2 (7 bases). CDR1 is SGHTA, CDR2 FQGNSA, per germline. V was cut by 8 bases and J by 3 bases, with 15 bases left in between. This CDR3 contains 14 residues. CDR3 sequence: CASYGGGRTDTQYF. CDR3 bases: TGTGCCAGCTACGGGGGCGGGAGAACAGATACGCAGTATTTT.

This clonotype was detected many times. J is TRBJ2-2 and V is TRBV28; D is possibly TRBD1 (5 bases). The CDR3 spans 15 residues. V was pared by 4 bases and J by 0 bases, with 9 bases between. CDR1 MDHEN and CDR2 SYDVKM come from the germline V gene. CDR3 residues: CASSSDRANTGELFF. The CDR3 nucleotides are TGTGCCAGCAGTTCTGACAGAGCGAACACCGGGGAGCTGTTTTTT.

At least ten counts were recorded for this clonotype. V gene TRBV7-9 combines with J gene TRBJ1-4, with 7 nucleotides matching TRBD1. In germline, CDR1 is SEHNR, CDR2 FQNEAQ (reference sequence). V shed 5 bases and J 8 bases; nucleotides not matched to a gene: 8. This CDR3 region has 14 residues. CDR3 in amino acids: CASSLDRVGEKLFF. CDR3 nucleotide sequence: TGTGCCAGCAGCCTTGACAGGGTAGGAGAAAAACTGTTTTTT.

In its sample, this clonotype was seen many times. The J gene is TRBJ2-1, the V gene TRBV24-1, with 7 bases fitting TRBD2. CDR3 size: 19 residues. Germline CDR1 reads KGHDR; CDR2 reads SFDVKD. With 0 bases clipped from V and 4 bases from J, the junction kept 14 bases outside the gene matches. The CDR3 coding sequence is TGTGCCACCAGTGATTTGGCGGGAGAGATGGGTACGGATTACAATGAGCAGTTCTTC. It codes for CATSDLAGEMGTDYNEQFF.

This clonotype was recorded at least ten times. J is TRBJ2-7 and V is TRBV12-3 or TRBV12-4; 8 bases align to TRBD1. The CDR3 sequence is 16 residues long. The V segment lost 6 bases and the J segment 3 bases; nucleotides outside the gene matches: 13. The CDR3 sequence is CASRGTGGLRGYEQYF. Here the CDR3 DNA reads TGTGCCAGCAGGGGGACAGGAGGTCTCAGGGGCTACGAGCAGTACTTC.

This clonotype was observed many times. This sequence joins TRBV12-3 or TRBV12-4 and TRBJ1-2; no firm D call. V lost 6 bases, J lost 9 bases, and 20 bases lay in between. This CDR3 comprises 14 residues. The CDR3 region has the DNA TGTGCCAGCAGCTTCACGGTCGCGGCGGAAAGCTACACCTTC. It is translated as CASSFTVAAESYTF.

This clonotype has at least ten counts. The chain has TRBV29-1 and TRBJ1-1; no clear D. CDR3 size: 15 residues. With 3 bases removed from V and 1 base from J, the gap between germline ends came to 15 bases. Germline V gene data show CDR1 as SQVTM and CDR2 as ANQGSEA. This CDR3 is CSVEVEGRGNTEAFF. DNA of the CDR3: TGCAGCGTTGAGGTTGAGGGTCGGGGGAACACTGAAGCTTTCTTT.

In this sample, this clonotype turned up many times. J is TRBJ2-3 and V is TRBV28, with D possibly being TRBD2 (5 bases). V gave up 5 bases and J gave up 7 bases, with 13 bases separating them. The germline V gene has CDR1 MDHEN and CDR2 SYDVKM. The CDR3 sequence is 13 residues long. This chain's CDR3 is CASSSLPGNTQYF. The CDR3 DNA reads TGTGCCAGCAGTAGCCTACCGGGGAATACGCAGTATTTT.